These T cell receptor beta chains were read from a single sample in a study of blood T cell repertoires in COVID-19. Sequenced by immunoSEQ multiplex PCR; TCRdb stores in-frame clones only, minus some. This table holds fewer than 250,000 clones, roughly 86% found once. Sequencing used PBMCs or T cells enriched from blood (not recorded which). The receptors were sampled from a woman in her fifties or sixties who had recovered from COVID-19. Each CDR3 is given with its conserved first and last residue. Fields, in order: J gene, V gene, D gene, clone size, CDR3 DNA, CDR3 protein. D genes are given only for firm matches. Expanded clones are given a class, and other clones once, few, many or no size at all.

J: TRBJ1-2
V: TRBV7-2
D: NA
size: NA
DNA: TGTGCCAGCAGCCCTCAGGGGCGATCCTATGGCTACACCTTC
CDR3: CASSPQGRSYGYTF

J: TRBJ1-2
V: TRBV29-1
D: NA
size: NA
DNA: TGCAGCGTTGACCGTGGCTACACCTTC
CDR3: CSVDRGYTF

J: TRBJ2-1
V: TRBV4-2
D: NA
size: NA
DNA: TGTGCCAGCAGCCGGCAGCTAGCACAGAGCTCCTACAATGAGCAGTTCTTC
CDR3: CASSRQLAQSSYNEQFF

J: TRBJ2-7
V: TRBV5-1
D: TRBD1
size: NA
DNA: TGCGCCAGCAGCTTGGACTGGGACAGGGGACGGGGCCAGTACTTC
CDR3: CASSLDWDRGRGQYF

J: TRBJ1-6
V: TRBV2
D: NA
size: NA
DNA: TGTGCCAGCAGCGGGTGGTTGGTAGATAATTCACCCCTCCACTTT
CDR3: CASSGWLVDNSPLHF

J: TRBJ2-5
V: TRBV18
D: NA
size: NA
DNA: TGTGCCAGCTCGGCGACTAGACAAGAGACCCAGTACTTC
CDR3: CASSATRQETQYF

J: TRBJ1-3
V: TRBV27
D: NA
size: NA
DNA: TGTGCCAGCAGTTCGGGGGTCTCTGGAAACACCATATATTTT
CDR3: CASSSGVSGNTIYF

J: TRBJ2-1
V: TRBV4-1
D: TRBD2
size: NA
DNA: TGCGCCAGCAGCCAGCCGACTAGCGGGAGGTGGAATGAGCAGTTCTTC
CDR3: CASSQPTSGRWNEQFF

J: TRBJ2-5
V: TRBV9
D: NA
size: NA
DNA: TGTGCCAGCAGCGTTACAGGACGTAATGTGAAAGAGACCCAGTACTTC
CDR3: CASSVTGRNVKETQYF

J: TRBJ1-6
V: TRBV20-1
D: NA
size: once
DNA: TGCAGTGCTATTGGACAGCCGGTCCCTCACTTT
CDR3: CSAIGQPVPHF

J: TRBJ1-2
V: TRBV5-1
D: NA
size: NA
DNA: TGCGCCAGCAGCGGGGACATAGCCTATGGCTACACCTTC
CDR3: CASSGDIAYGYTF

J: TRBJ2-5
V: TRBV2
D: NA
size: NA
DNA: TGTGCCAGCACACTCCGCCAGGGGCAAGAGACCCAGTACTTC
CDR3: CASTLRQGQETQYF

J: TRBJ2-6
V: TRBV5-4
D: NA
size: once
DNA: TGTGCCAGCAGCTTGACCCTAGGGGTTTGGCCTTCTGGGGCCAACGTCCTGACTTTC
CDR3: CASSLTLGVWPSGANVLTF

J: TRBJ2-3
V: TRBV7-2
D: NA
size: NA
DNA: TGTGCCAGCAGCTTAAAGACACCTATTAGCACAGATACGCAGTATTTT
CDR3: CASSLKTPISTDTQYF

J: TRBJ2-7
V: TRBV4-3
D: NA
size: NA
DNA: TGCGCCAGCAGCCAAGTTAATACAGCTAAGCAGTACTTC
CDR3: CASSQVNTAKQYF

J: TRBJ1-5
V: TRBV19
D: NA
size: NA
DNA: TGTGCCAGTAGTATTGAAGGGGGACGCACCCAGCATTTT
CDR3: CASSIEGGRTQHF

J: TRBJ1-1
V: TRBV28
D: TRBD1
size: NA
DNA: TGTGCCAGCAGCCCGGACAGGGGGTTCACTGAAGCTTTCTTT
CDR3: CASSPDRGFTEAFF

J: TRBJ2-7
V: TRBV7-9
D: NA
size: NA
DNA: TGTGCCAGCAGCGAGAGACAGGGACTCCACGAGCAGTACTTC
CDR3: CASSERQGLHEQYF

J: TRBJ2-7
V: TRBV7-3
D: TRBD1
size: NA
DNA: TGTGCCAGCAGCTTAACAGGAACAGGGGGGCGCGAGCAGTACTTC
CDR3: CASSLTGTGGREQYF

J: TRBJ1-5
V: TRBV7-3
D: NA
size: NA
DNA: TGTGCCAGCAGCTTAACCTTCTATAGCAATCAGCCCCAGCATTTT
CDR3: CASSLTFYSNQPQHF

J: TRBJ1-3
V: TRBV4-3
D: NA
size: NA
DNA: TGCGCCAGCAGCCAAGACCGCAGGGGTTCCGGAAACACCATATATTTT
CDR3: CASSQDRRGSGNTIYF

J: TRBJ1-4
V: TRBV5-1
D: TRBD1
size: NA
DNA: TGCGCCAGCAGCTTTCAGGGGGTAAACAATGAAAAACTGTTTTTT
CDR3: CASSFQGVNNEKLFF

J: TRBJ2-1
V: TRBV2
D: NA
size: once
DNA: TGTGCCAGCACCCCGTTTTGGGACGGGAGAGGTCACAATGAGCAGTTCTTC
CDR3: CASTPFWDGRGHNEQFF

J: TRBJ1-2
V: TRBV19
D: NA
size: NA
DNA: TGTGCCAGTAGTACGACAGCCCTCCCTGGCTACACCTTC
CDR3: CASSTTALPGYTF

J: TRBJ1-5
V: TRBV10-2
D: NA
size: few
DNA: TGCGCCAGCAGTGACAGGGCTAGCAATCAGCCCCAGCATTTT
CDR3: CASSDRASNQPQHF

J: TRBJ2-5
V: TRBV24-1
D: TRBD1
size: NA
DNA: TGTGCCACCAGTGATGGGACAGACGCTTCCCAAGAGACCCAGTACTTC
CDR3: CATSDGTDASQETQYF

J: TRBJ2-3
V: TRBV5-1
D: NA
size: NA
DNA: TGCGCCAGCAGCTCGGGAGTAGATACGCAGTATTTT
CDR3: CASSSGVDTQYF